The source of this T cell receptor beta chain is a study of cytomegalovirus exposure and HLA in healthy donors. Use of 60 Vbeta and 13 Jbeta primers characterized the PCR. Clones were read by immunoSEQ multiplex PCR, and TCRdb kept only the in-frame ones, dropping some. Counted here are roughly 80,000 clones, 84% occurring once; the ten biggest clones make up 2.4%. Points on this clone: Its antigen is not known.

Study outcomes and limitations: In a later analysis, TCR beta V- and J-gene trimming showed a link to a missense DCLRE1C variant.

V lost 5 bases to trimming and J lost 4 bases, with 18 bases between them. The V gene's germline CDR1 is SEHNR and CDR2 FQNEAQ (reference sequence). The CDR3 covers 15 residues. The specimen was PBMCs. This sequence was found in a woman between 45 and 60 years old in good health and CMV-seronegative. The gene calls are TRBV7-9 and TRBJ2-7; no clear D gene. Here the CDR3 reads CASSPPGEVGYEQYF. The CDR3 DNA sequence: TGTGCCAGCAGCCCCCCCGGAGAGGTTGGGTACGAGCAGTACTTC.